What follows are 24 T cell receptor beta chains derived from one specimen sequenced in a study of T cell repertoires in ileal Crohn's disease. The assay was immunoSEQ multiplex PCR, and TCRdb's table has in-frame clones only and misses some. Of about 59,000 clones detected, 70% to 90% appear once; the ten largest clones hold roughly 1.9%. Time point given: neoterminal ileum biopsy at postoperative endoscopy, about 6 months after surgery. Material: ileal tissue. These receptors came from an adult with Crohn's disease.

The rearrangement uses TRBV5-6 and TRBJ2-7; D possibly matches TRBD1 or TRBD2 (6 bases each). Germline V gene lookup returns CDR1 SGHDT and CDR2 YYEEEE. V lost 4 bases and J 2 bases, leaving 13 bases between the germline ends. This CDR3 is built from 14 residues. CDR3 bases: TGTGCCAGCAGCATGGGGGGCAGGGCCTACGAGCAGTACGTC. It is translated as CASSMGGRAYEQYV.

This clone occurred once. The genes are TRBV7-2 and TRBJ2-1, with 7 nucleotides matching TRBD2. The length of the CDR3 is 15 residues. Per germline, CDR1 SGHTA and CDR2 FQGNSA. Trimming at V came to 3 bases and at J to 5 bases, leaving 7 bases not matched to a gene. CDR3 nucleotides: TGTGCCAGCAGCTTCCCGGGAGGACCTAACAATGAGCAGTTCTTC. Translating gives CASSFPGGPNNEQFF.

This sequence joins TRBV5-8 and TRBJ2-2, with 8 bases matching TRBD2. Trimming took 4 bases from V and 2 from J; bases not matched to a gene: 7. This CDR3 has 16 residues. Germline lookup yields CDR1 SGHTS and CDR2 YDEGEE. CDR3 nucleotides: TGTGCCAGCAGCCCTTCGGGACTAGTCAACACCGGGGAGCTGTTTTTT. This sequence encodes CASSPSGLVNTGELFF.

This chain's CDR3 is CASSFISGVRGYTF. The CDR3 DNA reads TGTGCCAGCAGTTTTATCTCCGGAGTACGGGGCTACACCTTC. The rearrangement links TRBV28 to TRBJ1-2; D ambiguous. Germline CDR1 and CDR2: MDHEN and SYDVKM. The CDR3 has 14 amino acids. The V end lost 3 bases, the J end lost 8 bases, and 16 bases lay between the germline ends.

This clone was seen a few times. The CDR3 reads CASSLVSSNYGYTF. The CDR3 DNA reads TGTGCCAGCAGCTTGGTCTCCTCTAACTATGGCTACACCTTC. This sequence joins TRBV5-6 and TRBJ1-2; unclear D gene. Trimming pared 0 bases from V and 0 bases from J, leaving 6 bases between. There are 14 residues in the CDR3. Germline V gives CDR1 SGHDT, CDR2 YYEEEE.

The CDR3 nucleotides are TGTGCCAGCAGTCTCAAGCGGACAGCTAACTATGGCTACACCTTC. It translates to CASSLKRTANYGYTF. The V call is TRBV6-1, the J call TRBJ1-2; tentatively, D is TRBD1 (6 bases). Germline V gives CDR1 MNHNS, CDR2 SASEGT. V was pared by 5 bases and J by 0 bases, with 13 bases between. CDR3 length equals 15 residues.

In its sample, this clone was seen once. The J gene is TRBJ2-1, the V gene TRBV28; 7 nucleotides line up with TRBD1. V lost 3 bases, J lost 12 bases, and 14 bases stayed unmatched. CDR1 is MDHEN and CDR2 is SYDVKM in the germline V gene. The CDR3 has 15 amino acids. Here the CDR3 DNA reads TGTGCCAGCAGTTTCCCAGACAGGGCACGGAATTGGCAGTTCTTC. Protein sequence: CASSFPDRARNWQFF.

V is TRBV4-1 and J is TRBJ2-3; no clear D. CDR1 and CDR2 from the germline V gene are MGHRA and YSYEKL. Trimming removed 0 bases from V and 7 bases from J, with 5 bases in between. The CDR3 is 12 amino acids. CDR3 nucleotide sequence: TGCGCCAGCAGCCAAGACAAAAATACGCAGTATTTT. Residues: CASSQDKNTQYF.

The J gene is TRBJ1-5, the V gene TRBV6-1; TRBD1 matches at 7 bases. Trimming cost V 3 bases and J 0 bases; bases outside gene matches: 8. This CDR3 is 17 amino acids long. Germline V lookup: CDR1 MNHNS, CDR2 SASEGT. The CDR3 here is CASSDDRDSYSNQPQHF. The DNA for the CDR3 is TGTGCCAGCAGTGATGATCGGGACAGCTATAGCAATCAGCCCCAGCATTTT.

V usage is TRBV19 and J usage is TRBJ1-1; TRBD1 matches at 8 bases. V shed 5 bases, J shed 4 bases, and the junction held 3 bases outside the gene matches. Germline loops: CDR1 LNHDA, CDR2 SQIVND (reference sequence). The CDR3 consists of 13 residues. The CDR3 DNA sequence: TGTGCCAGTAGTGCCAGGGGGCCCACTGAAGCTTTCTTT. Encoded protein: CASSARGPTEAFF.

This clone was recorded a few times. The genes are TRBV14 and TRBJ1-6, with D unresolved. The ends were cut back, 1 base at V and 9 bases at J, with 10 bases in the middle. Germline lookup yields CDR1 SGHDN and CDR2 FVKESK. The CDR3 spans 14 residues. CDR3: CASSQVLTGSPLHF. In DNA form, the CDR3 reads TGTGCCAGCAGCCAAGTACTCACCGGTTCACCCCTCCACTTT.

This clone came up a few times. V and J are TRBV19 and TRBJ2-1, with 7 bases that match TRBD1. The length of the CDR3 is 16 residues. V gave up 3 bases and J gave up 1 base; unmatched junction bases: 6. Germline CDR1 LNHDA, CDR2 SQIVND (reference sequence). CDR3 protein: CASSIRLQGSYNEQFF. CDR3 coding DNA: TGTGCCAGTAGTATTCGGTTACAGGGGTCCTACAATGAGCAGTTCTTC.

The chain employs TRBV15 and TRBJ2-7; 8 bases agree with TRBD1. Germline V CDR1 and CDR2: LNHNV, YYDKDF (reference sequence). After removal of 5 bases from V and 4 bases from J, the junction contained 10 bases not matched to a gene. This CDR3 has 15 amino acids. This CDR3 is CATSRGTGKQYEQYF. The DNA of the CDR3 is TGTGCCACCAGCCGCGGGACAGGCAAGCAATACGAGCAGTACTTC. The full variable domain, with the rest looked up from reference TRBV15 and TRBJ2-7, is DAMVIQNPRYQVTQFGKPVTLSCSQTLNHNVMYWYQQKSSQAPKLLFHYYDKDFNNEADTPDNFQSRRPNTSFCFLDIRSPGLGDTAMYLCATSRGTGKQYEQYFGPGTRLTVT.

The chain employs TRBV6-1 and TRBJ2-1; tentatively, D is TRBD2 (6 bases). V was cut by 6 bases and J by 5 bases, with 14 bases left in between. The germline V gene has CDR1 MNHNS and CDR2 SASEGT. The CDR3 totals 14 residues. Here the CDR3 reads CASRGTGGHNEQFF. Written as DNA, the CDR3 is TGTGCCAGCAGGGGAACCGGGGGACACAATGAGCAGTTCTTC.

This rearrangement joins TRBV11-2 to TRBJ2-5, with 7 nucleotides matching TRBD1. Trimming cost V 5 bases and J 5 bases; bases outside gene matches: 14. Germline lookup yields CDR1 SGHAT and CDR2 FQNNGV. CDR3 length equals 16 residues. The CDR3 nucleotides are TGTGCCAGCAGCCCCTCTATTGACAGGGTATGGGAGACCCAGTACTTC. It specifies CASSPSIDRVWETQYF. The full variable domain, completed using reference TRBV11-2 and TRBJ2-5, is EAGVAQSPRYKIIEKRQSVAFWCNPISGHATLYWYQQILGQGPKLLIQFQNNGVVDDSQLPKDRFSAERLKGVDSTLKIQPAKLEDSAVYLCASSPSIDRVWETQYFGPGTRLLVL.

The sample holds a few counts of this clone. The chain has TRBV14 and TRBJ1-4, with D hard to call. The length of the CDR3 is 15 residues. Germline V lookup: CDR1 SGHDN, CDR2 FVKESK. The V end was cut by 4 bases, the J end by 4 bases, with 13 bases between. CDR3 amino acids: CASSPMTLGNEKLFF. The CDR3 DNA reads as TGTGCCAGCAGCCCGATGACACTGGGTAATGAAAAACTGTTTTTT.

CDR3 loop: CASSGLAGRLDTQYF. For the CDR3, the DNA is TGTGCCAGCAGTGGACTAGCGGGGAGGTTAGATACGCAGTATTTT. The gene calls are TRBV2 and TRBJ2-3; TRBD2 matches 11 bases. The ends lost 4 bases at V and 5 bases at J; junction bases unmatched: 5. Germline values: CDR1 SNHLY, CDR2 FYNNEI. The CDR3 has 15 amino acids.

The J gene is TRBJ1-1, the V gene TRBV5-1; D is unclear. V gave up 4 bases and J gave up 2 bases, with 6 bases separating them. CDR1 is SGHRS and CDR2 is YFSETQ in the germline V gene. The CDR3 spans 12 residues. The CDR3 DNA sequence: TGCGCCAGCAGCACATTAAACACTGAAGCTTTCTTT. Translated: CASSTLNTEAFF.

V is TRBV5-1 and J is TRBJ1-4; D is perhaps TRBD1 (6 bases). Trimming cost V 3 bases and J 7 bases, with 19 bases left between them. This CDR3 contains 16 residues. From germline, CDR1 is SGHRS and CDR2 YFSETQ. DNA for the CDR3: TGCGCCAGCAGCTCGGCACAGGGTCGGGAGGGTGAAAAACTGTTTTTT. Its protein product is CASSSAQGREGEKLFF.

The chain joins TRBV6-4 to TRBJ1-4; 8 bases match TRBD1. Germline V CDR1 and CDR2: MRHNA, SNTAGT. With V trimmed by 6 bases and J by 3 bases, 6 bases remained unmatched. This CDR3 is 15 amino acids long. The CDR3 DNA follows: TGTGCCAGCAGCCCTCAGGGGGCGGCTAATGAAAAACTGTTTTTT. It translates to CASSPQGAANEKLFF.

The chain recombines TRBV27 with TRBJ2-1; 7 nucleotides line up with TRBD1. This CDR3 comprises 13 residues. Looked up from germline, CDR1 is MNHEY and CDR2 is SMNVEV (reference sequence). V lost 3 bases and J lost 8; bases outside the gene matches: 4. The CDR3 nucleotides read TGTGCCAGCAGTTTGACAGGGATCCATGAGCAGTTCTTC. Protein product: CASSLTGIHEQFF.

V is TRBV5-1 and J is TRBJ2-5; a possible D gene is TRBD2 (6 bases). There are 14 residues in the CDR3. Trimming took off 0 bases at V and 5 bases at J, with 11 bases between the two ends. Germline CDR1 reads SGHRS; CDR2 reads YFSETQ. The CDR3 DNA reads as TGCGCCAGCAGCTTGGAGGCTAGCGTTGAGACCCAGTACTTC. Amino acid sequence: CASSLEASVETQYF.

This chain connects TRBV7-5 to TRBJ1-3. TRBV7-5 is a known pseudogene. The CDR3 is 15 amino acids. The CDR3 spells CVRSLSGSSGNTIYF. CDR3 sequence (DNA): TGTGTCAGAAGCTTATCGGGTTCCTCTGGAAACACCATATATTTT.

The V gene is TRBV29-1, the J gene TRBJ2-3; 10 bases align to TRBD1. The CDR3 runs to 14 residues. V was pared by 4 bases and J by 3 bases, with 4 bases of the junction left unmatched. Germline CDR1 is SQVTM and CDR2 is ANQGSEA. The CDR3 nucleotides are TGCAGCGTTGGACGGACAGGGGGTACAGATACGCAGTATTTT. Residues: CSVGRTGGTDTQYF.